This T cell receptor (beta chain) was captured in a study of OX40 agonist ivuxolimab in advanced cancers. To note about this clone: The antigen is not known.

Germline V gene sequence: CDR1 MNHNS, CDR2 SASEGT. V lost 5 bases and J lost 1, with 11 bases in between. The CDR3 contains 14 residues. Repertoires were generated with immunoSEQ multiplex PCR, while TCRdb's copy carries only in-frame clones and drops some. The data contain roughly 86,000 clones, about 86% of them singletons. Whole-study findings and limits: Antigen specificity remained undetermined for the expanded peripheral T cells.

The chain has TRBV6-1 and TRBJ1-2; possible D gene TRBD1, 6 bases. The material was CD4+ or CD8+ T cells sorted from blood, obtained in a trial of the OX40 agonist ivuxolimab. This receptor was obtained from an adult with an advanced solid tumor such as melanoma, head and neck, liver or kidney cancer. The CDR3 sequence: CASSTRTDNYGYTF. The CDR3 DNA sequence: TGTGCCAGCAGTACCAGGACAGATAACTATGGCTACACCTTC.